Below are 9 T cell receptor beta chains sequenced from a single sample in a study of T-cell memory formation after mild COVID-19. TCRdb processed the 5' RACE reads anew with MiXCR; each CDR3 protein has one entry. There are approximately 350,000 distinct CDR3 sequences in the sample; 25% to 30% occur only once, and approximately 13% lies in the top ten. Sequenced sample: PBMCs or a T cell subset sorted from them (not recorded which). These receptors came from an adult woman who had mild COVID-19 (a few samples of this study predate the infection). Cell type and time point are not known.

This clonotype was counted only a few times. The chain carries TRBV27 and TRBJ1-6; D uncertain. The CDR3 is 14 residues long. Trimming shortened V by 3 bases and J by 7 bases, and 10 bases separated the two germline ends. Germline loops: CDR1 MNHEY, CDR2 SMNVEV (reference sequence). CDR3 amino acids: CASSLWAANSPLHF. The CDR3 DNA is TGTGCCAGCAGTTTGTGGGCAGCAAATTCACCCCTCCACTTT.

V gene TRBV7-8 combines with J gene TRBJ2-5, with TRBD2 matching 8 bases. Germline V CDR1 and CDR2: SGHVS, FQNEAQ. The CDR3 loop spans 17 amino acids. Trimming took 5 bases from V and 4 from J; bases not matched to a gene: 15. DNA of the CDR3: TGTGCCAGCAGCCCCCAGGGAAAGCGGGGGCCTGGAGAGACCCAGTACTTC. As protein: CASSPQGKRGPGETQYF.

The rearrangement joins TRBV9 to TRBJ1-1; D is perhaps TRBD1 (6 bases). The V and J ends lost 4 bases and 0 bases respectively, with 16 bases between them. CDR1 is SGDLS and CDR2 is YYNGEE in the germline V gene. The CDR3 length is 16 residues. The CDR3 bases are TGTGCCAGCAGCCCCGGACAGCAACTCATGAACACTGAAGCTTTCTTT. This gives the protein CASSPGQQLMNTEAFF.

This rearrangement joins TRBV2 to TRBJ2-4; 11 nucleotides align to TRBD1. V trimming: 5 bases; J trimming: 6 bases; junction bases outside the gene matches: 12. CDR1 and CDR2 from the germline V gene are SNHLY and FYNNEI. The CDR3 consists of 17 residues. The CDR3 spells CASSRIGQGAMGNIQYF. DNA for the CDR3: TGTGCCAGCAGTCGAATAGGACAGGGGGCGATGGGAAACATTCAGTACTTC.

This clonotype was picked up a small number of times. V and J are TRBV9 and TRBJ2-1, with 15 bases matching TRBD2. Trimming took 4 bases from V and 10 from J; bases not matched to a gene: 9. This CDR3 contains 16 residues. Germline V lookup: CDR1 SGDLS, CDR2 YYNGEE. The DNA for the CDR3 is TGTGCCAGCAGCCCGTGGACTAGCGGGGGGGCTGAGGAGCAGTTCTTC. It specifies CASSPWTSGGAEEQFF.

V usage is TRBV12-3 or TRBV12-4 and J usage is TRBJ2-1, with TRBD2 matching 10 bases. The CDR3 runs 15 residues. V lost 6 bases to trimming and J lost 8 bases; unmatched junction nucleotides: 10. Here the CDR3 DNA reads TGTGCCAGCAGCCTCGGACTAGCGGCAACCTATGAGCAGTTCTTC. It is translated as CASSLGLAATYEQFF.

This clonotype was detected a few times. V usage is TRBV9 and J usage is TRBJ2-1; 10 bases are a match to TRBD2. V was pared by 0 bases and J by 8 bases, with 5 bases of the junction left unmatched. The CDR3 has 15 residues. CDR1 SGDLS and CDR2 YYNGEE come from the germline V gene. CDR3: CASSVEAGGDDEQFF. CDR3 bases: TGTGCCAGCAGCGTAGAAGCGGGAGGGGACGATGAGCAGTTCTTC.

This clonotype has a handful of counts. CDR3 nucleotides: TGTGCCACGTCAGCAGGTAGCTGGGATCCCAACGGGACTGAAGCTTTCTTT. Its protein product is CATSAGSWDPNGTEAFF. This chain links TRBV6-5 with TRBJ1-1; D is unresolved. Looked up from germline, CDR1 is MNHEY and CDR2 is SVGAGI. The V end was cut by 10 bases, the J end by 5 bases, with 29 bases between. The CDR3 length is 17 residues.

V gene TRBV6-5 combines with J gene TRBJ2-7, with D possibly matching TRBD1 (6 bases). The CDR3 consists of 14 residues. V lost 7 bases, J lost 2 bases, and 15 bases lay in between. Looked up from germline, CDR1 is MNHEY and CDR2 is SVGAGI. CDR3 region: CASTEGDETYEQYF. The CDR3 bases are TGTGCCAGCACCGAGGGGGACGAAACCTACGAGCAGTACTTC.